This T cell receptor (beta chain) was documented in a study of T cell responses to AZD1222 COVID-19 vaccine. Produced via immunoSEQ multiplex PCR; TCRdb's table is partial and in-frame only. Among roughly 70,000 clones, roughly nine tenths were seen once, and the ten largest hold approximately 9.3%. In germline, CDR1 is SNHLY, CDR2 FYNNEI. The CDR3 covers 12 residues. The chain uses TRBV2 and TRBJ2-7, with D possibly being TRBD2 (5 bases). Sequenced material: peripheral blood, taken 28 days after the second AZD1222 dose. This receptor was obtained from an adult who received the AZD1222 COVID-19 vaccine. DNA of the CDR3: TGTGCCAGCAGTGAAGTAAAGAGGGTCCTTTGCGTC. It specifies CASSEVKRVLCV.